The entry that follows covers one TCR beta chain sequence. Antigen: not known. V lost 2 bases and J lost 10; bases outside the gene matches: 9. The germline CDR1 and CDR2 sequences are MNHEY and SMNVEV (reference sequence). The CDR3 length is 16 residues. This entry is derived from a study of T cell repertoires in cytomegalovirus infection. About the study: Recently described HLA-C-restricted plus well-studied HLA-B-restricted CMV epitopes were used. Public TCR beta signature analysis indicated the presence of both CMV infection and matching HLA type. General observations from the study: HLA-C-restricted TCR beta clonotypes specific for CMV led the ex vivo response. Frequencies of public TCR beta families were cumulated, and this identified carriers of CMV plus the relevant HLA.

TCRdb passed the reads through MiXCR, listing each CDR3 protein once. Here the sample spans 650,000 to 850,000 distinct CDR3 sequences, almost 30% being singletons. This TCR came from a human donor in good health (CMV status not recorded). Some clones in this sample may be carry-over from other donors' samples. J is TRBJ1-6 and V is TRBV27; 9 nucleotides agree with TRBD1. The sequenced sample was cultured CD8+ T cells from PBMCs, obtained from culture after CMV antigen stimulation. Here the CDR3 reads CASSLIWTGVNSPLHF. DNA of the CDR3: TGTGCCAGCAGTTTAATCTGGACAGGGGTAAACTCACCCCTCCACTTT.